These T cell receptor beta chains were read from a single sample in a study of blood T cell repertoires in COVID-19. The table came from immunoSEQ multiplex PCR; TCRdb's copy has only in-frame clones and leaves some out. The sample records hundreds of thousands of clones, 89% being singletons. Material for sequencing was PBMCs or T cells enriched from blood (not recorded which). These receptor sequences come from a man between 60 and 70 years old who had recovered from COVID-19. Each CDR3 is given with its conserved first and last residue. The D gene is left open where the match is weak. Where a row states a size, it is once, few, many or the class of an expanded clone; other rows omit it.

clone_size: few; v_call: TRBV9; d_call: TRBD1; j_call: TRBJ2-2; cdr3_nt: TGTGCCAGCATCGACAATCCAATCCCCAGGGGGCGTTGCACCGGGGAGCTGTTTTTT; cdr3_aa: CASIDNPIPRGRCTGELFF
clone_size: NA; v_call: TRBV5-3; d_call: NA; j_call: TRBJ1-2; cdr3_nt: TGTGCCAGACCTTATGGCTACACCTTC; cdr3_aa: CARPYGYTF
clone_size: NA; v_call: TRBV28; d_call: NA; j_call: TRBJ1-1; cdr3_nt: TGTGCCAGCAGTCCCATTAACAGGGCCACTGAAGCTTTCTTT; cdr3_aa: CASSPINRATEAFF
clone_size: NA; v_call: TRBV7-9; d_call: NA; j_call: TRBJ1-3; cdr3_nt: TGTGCCAGCACCCTCCCCGGAAACACCATATATTTT; cdr3_aa: CASTLPGNTIYF
clone_size: NA; v_call: TRBV7-3; d_call: TRBD1; j_call: TRBJ2-7; cdr3_nt: TGTGCCAGCAGCTTAACGCCAGGGGGCTCCTACGAGCAGTACTTC; cdr3_aa: CASSLTPGGSYEQYF
clone_size: NA; v_call: TRBV28; d_call: NA; j_call: TRBJ1-4; cdr3_nt: TGTGCCAGCAGTTCGCCCTGGGATCCGGGAGACGGTGAAAAACTGTTTTTT; cdr3_aa: CASSSPWDPGDGEKLFF
clone_size: NA; v_call: TRBV5-1; d_call: TRBD2; j_call: TRBJ2-2; cdr3_nt: TGCGCCAGCAGCCGGGAGGGACTAGCGAGCACCGGGGAGCTGTTTTTT; cdr3_aa: CASSREGLASTGELFF
clone_size: NA; v_call: TRBV3-1/TRBV3-2; d_call: NA; j_call: TRBJ2-7; cdr3_nt: TGTGCCAGCAGCCCCCCGGGACTCTACGAGCAGTACTTC; cdr3_aa: CASSPPGLYEQYF
clone_size: NA; v_call: TRBV6-5; d_call: TRBD1; j_call: TRBJ1-1; cdr3_nt: TGTGCCAGCAGTTACCCGTACGGGACAGGGAACACTGAAGCTTTCTTT; cdr3_aa: CASSYPYGTGNTEAFF
clone_size: few; v_call: TRBV28; d_call: NA; j_call: TRBJ1-1; cdr3_nt: TGTGCCAGATCCCGGGGGGCCGAAACTGAAGCTTTCTTT; cdr3_aa: CARSRGAETEAFF
clone_size: NA; v_call: TRBV11-2; d_call: NA; j_call: TRBJ2-5; cdr3_nt: TGTGCCAGCCAGAATCGGCGGCGGTCAGAGACCCAGTACTTC; cdr3_aa: CASQNRRRSETQYF
clone_size: NA; v_call: TRBV29-1; d_call: TRBD1; j_call: TRBJ2-7; cdr3_nt: TGCAGCGTTACGGACAGGGCGGGCTCCTACGAGCAGTACTTC; cdr3_aa: CSVTDRAGSYEQYF
clone_size: NA; v_call: TRBV7-9; d_call: NA; j_call: TRBJ2-5; cdr3_nt: TGTGCCAGCAGCGAGGACTACCCAGCCCCGATTCAAGAGACCCAGTACTTC; cdr3_aa: CASSEDYPAPIQETQYF
clone_size: NA; v_call: TRBV18; d_call: TRBD2; j_call: TRBJ2-5; cdr3_nt: TGTGCCAGCTCACCAAGCGGGGGGTCGGAGACCCAGTACTTC; cdr3_aa: CASSPSGGSETQYF
clone_size: NA; v_call: TRBV19; d_call: TRBD1; j_call: TRBJ1-2; cdr3_nt: TGTGCCAGTAGTCCGGGGACAGCGATTTATGGCTACACCTTC; cdr3_aa: CASSPGTAIYGYTF
clone_size: NA; v_call: TRBV10-3; d_call: NA; j_call: TRBJ2-7; cdr3_nt: TGTGCCATCAGCTCAACCCTACCGTTAACGGACGAGCAGTACTTC; cdr3_aa: CAISSTLPLTDEQYF
clone_size: NA; v_call: TRBV5-4; d_call: NA; j_call: TRBJ1-2; cdr3_nt: TGTGCCAGCAGCCCCGGGGGAGGGAGAGTACGACCTGATGGCTACACCTTC; cdr3_aa: CASSPGGGRVRPDGYTF
clone_size: NA; v_call: TRBV7-3; d_call: TRBD2; j_call: TRBJ2-1; cdr3_nt: TGTGCCAGCAGCTTAACTTCGGAGACTAGCGGGAGAAATGAGCAGTTCTTC; cdr3_aa: CASSLTSETSGRNEQFF
clone_size: NA; v_call: TRBV28; d_call: TRBD1; j_call: TRBJ1-6; cdr3_nt: TGTGCCAGCAGGCCGGGGGACAGGGGATATAATTCACCCCTCCACTTT; cdr3_aa: CASRPGDRGYNSPLHF
clone_size: NA; v_call: TRBV28; d_call: TRBD2; j_call: TRBJ2-1; cdr3_nt: TGTGCCAGCAGACAACCCAGACTAGCGGGAGGCCACTACAATGAGCAGTTCTTC; cdr3_aa: CASRQPRLAGGHYNEQFF
clone_size: few; v_call: TRBV7-9; d_call: NA; j_call: TRBJ2-6; cdr3_nt: TGTGCCAGCAGCTTACGACAGACCGACCCACCTGGGGCCAACGTCCTGACTTTC; cdr3_aa: CASSLRQTDPPGANVLTF
clone_size: NA; v_call: TRBV24-1; d_call: TRBD1; j_call: TRBJ2-1; cdr3_nt: TGTGCCACCAGTGACCCGGGACAGGGGACGACAGATGAGCAGTTCTTC; cdr3_aa: CATSDPGQGTTDEQFF
clone_size: NA; v_call: TRBV5-8; d_call: TRBD2; j_call: TRBJ2-5; cdr3_nt: TGTGCCAGCAGCTTCTTTGTGGGAGGGAAACAAGAGACCCAGTACTTC; cdr3_aa: CASSFFVGGKQETQYF
clone_size: NA; v_call: TRBV27; d_call: TRBD2; j_call: TRBJ2-1; cdr3_nt: TGTGCCAGCAGTGTAGCGGGAGCTTTCAATGAGCAGTTCTTC; cdr3_aa: CASSVAGAFNEQFF
clone_size: NA; v_call: TRBV5-6; d_call: NA; j_call: TRBJ2-7; cdr3_nt: TGTGCCAGCAGCACAGGGACCCGGGAGCAGTACTTC; cdr3_aa: CASSTGTREQYF
clone_size: NA; v_call: TRBV12-3/TRBV12-4; d_call: NA; j_call: TRBJ2-1; cdr3_nt: TGTGCCAGCATGACAGGATGGAGGAATGAGCAGTTCTTC; cdr3_aa: CASMTGWRNEQFF
clone_size: NA; v_call: TRBV19; d_call: TRBD1; j_call: TRBJ1-5; cdr3_nt: TGTGCCAGTAGGGTGACAGGGGGCAATCAGCCCCAGCATTTT; cdr3_aa: CASRVTGGNQPQHF
clone_size: NA; v_call: TRBV30; d_call: TRBD1; j_call: TRBJ1-2; cdr3_nt: TGTGCCTGGAGATCTCGGACAGGGGGCGTTTCTGGCTACACCTTC; cdr3_aa: CAWRSRTGGVSGYTF
clone_size: NA; v_call: TRBV7-3; d_call: NA; j_call: TRBJ1-2; cdr3_nt: TGTGCCAGCTCCGACAGATTCAATGGCTACACCTTC; cdr3_aa: CASSDRFNGYTF
clone_size: NA; v_call: TRBV29-1; d_call: NA; j_call: TRBJ2-3; cdr3_nt: TGCAGCGTTGCAGAATGGGAGGGCACAGATACGCAGTATTTT; cdr3_aa: CSVAEWEGTDTQYF
clone_size: NA; v_call: TRBV15; d_call: NA; j_call: TRBJ2-5; cdr3_nt: TGTGCCACCAGCAGAGGGAACGTAGGGGTGATTGGCGGAGGGGAGACCCAGTACTTC; cdr3_aa: CATSRGNVGVIGGGETQYF
clone_size: NA; v_call: TRBV7-9; d_call: TRBD1; j_call: TRBJ1-1; cdr3_nt: TGTGCCAGCAGCTTAGAGGGACAGGGCATGAACACTGAAGCTTTCTTT; cdr3_aa: CASSLEGQGMNTEAFF
clone_size: NA; v_call: TRBV12-3/TRBV12-4; d_call: NA; j_call: TRBJ2-3; cdr3_nt: TGTGCCAGCAGTTTAAGGGAGACAGATACGCAGTATTTT; cdr3_aa: CASSLRETDTQYF
clone_size: NA; v_call: TRBV11-2; d_call: NA; j_call: TRBJ2-7; cdr3_nt: TGTGCCAGCAGCTTACACCAGGGAAGGTCCTACGAGCAGTACTTC; cdr3_aa: CASSLHQGRSYEQYF
clone_size: few; v_call: TRBV3-1/TRBV3-2; d_call: TRBD1; j_call: TRBJ1-2; cdr3_nt: TGTGCCAGCAGCTCACAGGGGGGCGGCTACACCTTC; cdr3_aa: CASSSQGGGYTF
clone_size: NA; v_call: TRBV18; d_call: NA; j_call: TRBJ1-6; cdr3_nt: TGTGCCAGCTCACCAGGGGGCACTAATTCACCCCTCCACTTT; cdr3_aa: CASSPGGTNSPLHF
clone_size: few; v_call: TRBV27; d_call: TRBD2; j_call: TRBJ2-4; cdr3_nt: TGTGCCAGCAGTTCGGGACTAGCGGGAGCCAAAAACATTCAGTACTTC; cdr3_aa: CASSSGLAGAKNIQYF
clone_size: NA; v_call: TRBV28; d_call: NA; j_call: TRBJ2-6; cdr3_nt: TGTGCCAGCAGGAAAGGGGGTACTGGGGCCAACGTCCTGACTTTC; cdr3_aa: CASRKGGTGANVLTF
clone_size: NA; v_call: TRBV6-4; d_call: NA; j_call: TRBJ2-1; cdr3_nt: TGTGCCAGCAGTGACCGGTCCGGGACAAGCGAGCAGTTCTTC; cdr3_aa: CASSDRSGTSEQFF
clone_size: NA; v_call: TRBV7-2; d_call: NA; j_call: TRBJ1-1; cdr3_nt: TGTGCCAGCAGCTTAGGGACACCGATGAACACTGAAGCTTTCTTT; cdr3_aa: CASSLGTPMNTEAFF
clone_size: NA; v_call: TRBV7-2; d_call: NA; j_call: TRBJ1-1; cdr3_nt: TGTGCCAGCAGCTTAGATCGGTGGAACACTGAAGCTTTCTTT; cdr3_aa: CASSLDRWNTEAFF
clone_size: NA; v_call: TRBV12-3/TRBV12-4; d_call: NA; j_call: TRBJ2-7; cdr3_nt: TGTGCCAGCAGTAGGACTCCAACCTACGAGCAGTACTTC; cdr3_aa: CASSRTPTYEQYF
clone_size: NA; v_call: TRBV14; d_call: TRBD1; j_call: TRBJ2-6; cdr3_nt: TGTGCCAGCAGCCAAGCGATGGGGACAGCTTCTGGGGCCAACGTCCTGACTTTC; cdr3_aa: CASSQAMGTASGANVLTF
clone_size: NA; v_call: TRBV28; d_call: NA; j_call: TRBJ2-5; cdr3_nt: TGTGCCAGCAGGAGACAGGCAGAAGAGACCCAGTACTTC; cdr3_aa: CASRRQAEETQYF